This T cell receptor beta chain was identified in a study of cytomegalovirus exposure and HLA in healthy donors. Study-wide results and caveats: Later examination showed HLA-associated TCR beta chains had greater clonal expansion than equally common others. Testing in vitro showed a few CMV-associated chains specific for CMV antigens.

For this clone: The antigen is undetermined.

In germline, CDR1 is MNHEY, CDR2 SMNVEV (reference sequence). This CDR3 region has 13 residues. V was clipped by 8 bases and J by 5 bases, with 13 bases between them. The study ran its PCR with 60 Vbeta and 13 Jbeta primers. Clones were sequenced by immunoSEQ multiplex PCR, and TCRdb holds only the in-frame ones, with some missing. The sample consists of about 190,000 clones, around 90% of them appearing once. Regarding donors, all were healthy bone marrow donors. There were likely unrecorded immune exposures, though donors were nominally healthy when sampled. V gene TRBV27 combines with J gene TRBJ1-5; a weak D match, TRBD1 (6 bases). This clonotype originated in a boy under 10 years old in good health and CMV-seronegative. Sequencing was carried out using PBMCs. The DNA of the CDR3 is TGTGCCAGCGCAAACACAGGGCATCAGCCCCAGCATTTT. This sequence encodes CASANTGHQPQHF.